What follows are 29 T cell receptor beta chains derived from one specimen sequenced in a study of OX40 agonist ivuxolimab in advanced cancers. Here immunoSEQ multiplex PCR was the method, and the copy in TCRdb shows in-frame clones only, minus some. Of approximately 96,000 clones in the sample, around 90% are singletons; the top ten hold around 1.6%. The specimen was CD4+ or CD8+ T cells sorted from blood, collected in a trial of the OX40 agonist ivuxolimab. Receptor source: an adult with an advanced solid tumor such as melanoma, head and neck, liver or kidney cancer.

For this clone: Other DNA sequences in this specimen translate into the identical CDR3. V gene TRBV7-2 combines with J gene TRBJ1-1; D call uncertain. Per germline, CDR1 SGHTA and CDR2 FQGNSA. This CDR3 spans 13 amino acids. The ends were cut back, 0 bases at V and 4 bases at J, with 6 bases in the middle. CDR3 residues: CASSLARLTEAFF. CDR3 in DNA: TGTGCCAGCAGCTTAGCGCGGCTCACTGAAGCTTTCTTT.

In DNA form, the CDR3 reads TGCGCCAGCAGCCGTAACCGGGACAGGGGGCAAGGCTACACCTTC. Translated, it gives CASSRNRDRGQGYTF. The chain recombines TRBV4-3 with TRBJ1-2, with 12 bases lining up with TRBD1. The germline CDR1 and CDR2 sequences are LGHNA and YSLEER. Germline trimming cut 4 bases from V and 8 bases from J; bases unmatched to any gene: 8. The CDR3 loop spans 15 amino acids.

The genes are TRBV27 and TRBJ2-6, with TRBD1 as a possible D gene (6 bases). This CDR3 is built from 15 residues. CDR1 and CDR2 (germline): MNHEY, SMNVEV (reference sequence). Trimming left V 5 bases short and J 2 bases short, with 10 bases between. CDR3 nucleotides: TGTGCCAGCAGTCCCCGGGACACTGGGGCCAACGTCCTGACTTTC. Amino acids: CASSPRDTGANVLTF. Full variable domain (remainder filled in from reference TRBV27 and TRBJ2-6): EAQVTQNPRYLITVTGKKLTVTCSQNMNHEYMSWYRQDPGLGLRQIYYSMNVEVTDKGDVPEGYKVSRKEKRNFPLILESPSPNQTSLYFCASSPRDTGANVLTFGAGSRLTVL.

The chain has TRBV11-3 and TRBJ2-5; 7 nucleotides match TRBD2. The V segment lost 2 bases and the J segment 5 bases; nucleotides outside the gene matches: 5. The germline V gene encodes CDR1 SGHNT and CDR2 YENEEA. There are 14 residues in the CDR3. The DNA of the CDR3 is TGTGCCAGCAGCTTATGGGAGGGAGCGGAGACCCAGTACTTC. Its translation is CASSLWEGAETQYF.

This chain connects TRBV5-1 to TRBJ2-5; 7 nucleotides line up with TRBD1. Germline lookup yields CDR1 SGHRS and CDR2 YFSETQ. The CDR3 is 15 amino acids. V was pared by 1 base and J by 2 bases, with 5 bases of the junction left unmatched. Here the CDR3 DNA reads TGCGCCAGCAGCTTGATCGGCAGGGGGCAAGAGACCCAGTACTTC. This codes for CASSLIGRGQETQYF.

CDR3 nucleotides: TGTGCCAGCAGCTTACCAGTTACGGGGGGCTACACCTTC. Protein product: CASSLPVTGGYTF. V usage is TRBV7-2 and J usage is TRBJ1-2; D unresolved. V lost 2 bases, J lost 8 bases, and 12 bases lay in between. The length of the CDR3 is 13 residues. Per the germline V gene, CDR1 is SGHTA and CDR2 is FQGNSA. The entire variable domain, with the rest obtained from reference TRBV7-2 and TRBJ1-2, is as follows: GAGVSQSPSNKVTEKGKDVELRCDPISGHTALYWYRQSLGQGLEFLIYFQGNSAPDKSGLPSDRFSAERTGGSVSTLTIQRTQQEDSAVYLCASSLPVTGGYTFGSGTRLTVV.

The chain uses TRBV19 and TRBJ1-2; a weak D match, TRBD1 (6 bases). From germline, CDR1 is LNHDA and CDR2 SQIVND (reference sequence). The V end was cut by 9 bases, the J end by 1 base, with 21 bases between. There are 16 residues in the CDR3. CDR3 loop: CASQNRGTPNNYGYTF. CDR3 DNA sequence: TGTGCCAGCCAGAATAGGGGGACACCCAATAACTATGGCTACACCTTC.

The chain recombines TRBV29-1 with TRBJ2-4, with D possibly matching TRBD2 (6 bases). Germline V gives CDR1 SQVTM, CDR2 ANQGSEA. The V gene lost 4 bases and the J gene lost 6 bases, with 13 bases spanning the gap. The CDR3 length is 13 residues. The CDR3 DNA follows: TGCAGCGTTGGCATACAGGAGGGAAACATTCAGTACTTC. It specifies CSVGIQEGNIQYF.

The chain is built from TRBV30 and TRBJ2-3; D is ambiguous. Germline assignment: CDR1 GTSNPN and CDR2 SVGIG (reference sequence). The CDR3 runs to 11 residues. V gave up 2 bases and J gave up 2 bases, with 2 bases separating them. The CDR3 DNA reads TGTGCCTGGAGTACCACAGATACGCAGTATTTT. Protein: CAWSTTDTQYF. Filled out from reference TRBV30 and TRBJ2-3, the complete variable domain reads SQTIHQWPATLVQPVGSPLSLECTVEGTSNPNLYWYRQAAGRGLQLLFYSVGIGQISSEVPQNLSASRPQDRQFILSSKKLLLSDSGFYLCAWSTTDTQYFGPGTRLTVL.

The genes are TRBV9 and TRBJ2-1, with 9 positions matching TRBD2. The junction had 11 bases not matched to a gene; V was cut back by 1 base and J by 9 bases. This CDR3 contains 16 residues. Germline V gene data show CDR1 as SGDLS and CDR2 as YYNGEE. The CDR3: CASSVYAGGPVGEQFF. CDR3 DNA sequence: TGTGCCAGCAGCGTATACGCGGGAGGGCCTGTGGGTGAGCAGTTCTTC.

J is TRBJ1-1 and V is TRBV2, with TRBD1 identical over 9 bases. Germline V gene sequence: CDR1 SNHLY, CDR2 FYNNEI. The trim removed 3 bases at V and 3 bases at J, leaving 8 bases unmatched. CDR3 size: 16 residues. CDR3 DNA: TGTGCCAGCAGTGAGGTAGGGACAGGGAGTGACACTGAAGCTTTCTTT. Its protein is CASSEVGTGSDTEAFF. The entire variable domain, with the rest obtained from reference TRBV2 and TRBJ1-1, is as follows: EPEVTQTPSHQVTQMGQEVILRCVPISNHLYFYWYRQILGQKVEFLVSFYNNEISEKSEIFDDQFSVERPDGSNFTLKIRSTKLEDSAMYFCASSEVGTGSDTEAFFGQGTRLTVV.

CDR3 residues: CASSLAQWSSDTQYF. For the CDR3, the DNA is TGTGCCAGCAGCTTGGCCCAGTGGTCGTCAGATACGCAGTATTTT. The chain joins TRBV5-4 to TRBJ2-3; no firm D call. The CDR3 runs 15 residues. Germline CDR1 SGHNT, CDR2 YYREEE (reference sequence). Trimming pared 0 bases from V and 4 bases from J, leaving 12 bases between.

This clone was counted between two and nine times. The chain is built from TRBV27 and TRBJ1-5, with D unclear. The CDR3 has 14 residues. The germline V and J ends were trimmed by 5 bases and 0 bases, with 8 bases remaining between them. Per the germline V gene, CDR1 is MNHEY and CDR2 is SMNVEV (reference sequence). The CDR3 loop is CASSPDDSNQPQHF. Written as DNA, the CDR3 is TGTGCCAGCAGTCCGGACGATAGCAATCAGCCCCAGCATTTT.

V is TRBV7-9 and J is TRBJ2-2; D remains unclear. The CDR3 has 14 amino acids. Germline assignment: CDR1 SEHNR and CDR2 FQNEAQ (reference sequence). V was cut by 0 bases and J by 6 bases, with 8 bases left in between. In DNA, the CDR3 is TGTGCCAGCAGCTTAGCGTTCTTGGCCGGGGAGCTGTTTTTT. It encodes CASSLAFLAGELFF.

This chain uses TRBV5-1 with TRBJ2-5; 15 nucleotides match TRBD2. J was trimmed by 4 bases and V by 4 bases; bases with no gene match: 8. This CDR3 comprises 17 residues. Germline CDR1 is SGHRS and CDR2 is YFSETQ. In DNA, the CDR3 is TGCGCCAGCAGCCCGATCGGACTAGCGGGAGGGCCAGAGACCCAGTACTTC. This codes for CASSPIGLAGGPETQYF.

The V call is TRBV5-6, the J call TRBJ2-3; D may be TRBD2 (6 bases). V lost 5 bases and J 0 bases, leaving 22 bases between the germline ends. This CDR3 spans 18 amino acids. Per the germline V gene, CDR1 is SGHDT and CDR2 is YYEEEE. CDR3: CASRRSTKRLVSTDTQYF. CDR3 coding DNA: TGTGCCAGCAGGCGATCTACGAAGCGACTAGTAAGCACAGATACGCAGTATTTT.

For the CDR3, the DNA is TGTGCCAGCAGCTCAAAAAAGGGACAGGGAGCGGCCCGAGAGCAGTACTTC. Translating it yields CASSSKKGQGAAREQYF. The chain recombines TRBV11-3 with TRBJ2-7; the match to TRBD1 covers 9 bases. The germline V gene has CDR1 SGHNT and CDR2 YENEEA. The CDR3 has 17 residues. The trim removed 4 bases at V and 7 bases at J, leaving 17 bases unmatched.

V usage is TRBV9 and J usage is TRBJ2-1, with 12 bases identical to TRBD2. From germline, CDR1 is SGDLS and CDR2 YYNGEE. Losses at the gene ends were 4 bases for V and 6 bases for J; bases not matched to a gene: 8. The length of the CDR3 is 16 residues. CDR3 coding DNA: TGTGCCAGCAGCCCTCGACTAGCGGGAGAGGGCAATGAGCAGTTCTTC. The encoded protein is CASSPRLAGEGNEQFF.

This clone was seen more than once but under ten times. The chain uses TRBV6-5 and TRBJ2-7; D gene ambiguous. The CDR3 runs 13 residues. Germline V gene sequence: CDR1 MNHEY, CDR2 SVGAGI. The V gene lost 2 bases and the J gene lost 4 bases, with 9 bases spanning the gap. Here the CDR3 DNA reads TGTGCCAGCAGTTACAAGGCGAGGTACGAGCAGTACTTC. It yields the protein CASSYKARYEQYF.

The J gene is TRBJ2-7, the V gene TRBV6-6, with D hard to call. Trimming removed 8 bases from V and 2 bases from J, with 13 bases in between. Per germline, CDR1 MNHNY and CDR2 SVGAGI (reference sequence). This CDR3 comprises 13 residues. CDR3 coding DNA: TGTGCCAGCCTCTATCACCCCCCCTACGAGCAGTACTTC. Translated: CASLYHPPYEQYF.

V is TRBV5-4 and J is TRBJ2-5; no clear D gene. The germline V and J ends were trimmed by 3 bases and 0 bases, with 12 bases remaining between them. The germline CDR1 and CDR2 sequences are SGHNT and YYREEE (reference sequence). The CDR3 has 15 residues. DNA of the CDR3: TGTGCCAGCAGCTCGGCTTGGGCGTACCAAGAGACCCAGTACTTC. The encoded protein is CASSSAWAYQETQYF.

This clone was picked up one time. The chain has TRBV4-3 and TRBJ1-4; 7 nucleotides match TRBD1. Germline V gene sequence: CDR1 LGHNA, CDR2 YSLEER. With 3 bases clipped from V and 3 bases from J, the junction kept 7 bases outside the gene matches. This CDR3 comprises 16 residues. The CDR3 bases are TGCGCCAGCAGCCAGGTCGGGGGACAGTCTAATGAAAAACTGTTTTTT. Its translation: CASSQVGGQSNEKLFF.

V and J are TRBV27 and TRBJ2-5; D is possibly TRBD1 (5 bases). Trimming stripped 6 bases from V and 5 bases from J, with 13 bases between. The V gene's germline CDR1 is MNHEY and CDR2 SMNVEV (reference sequence). This CDR3 region has 13 residues. The CDR3 nucleotides are TGTGCCAGCAGGCAGGGCGGTATCGAGACCCAGTACTTC. Translating it yields CASRQGGIETQYF.

The CDR3 spells CASRLPGDTQPQHF. The CDR3 DNA reads as TGTGCCAGCAGGCTCCCGGGGGATACTCAGCCCCAGCATTTT. This chain uses TRBV28 with TRBJ1-5, with D perhaps TRBD1 (5 bases). This CDR3 is built from 14 residues. Germline V gene data show CDR1 as MDHEN and CDR2 as SYDVKM. Trimming left V 6 bases short and J 6 bases short, with 15 bases between.

The chain employs TRBV5-4 and TRBJ2-1; 8 nucleotides match TRBD1. The germline V gene has CDR1 SGHNT and CDR2 YYREEE (reference sequence). There are 14 residues in the CDR3. Unmatched junction bases numbered 1, after V lost 1 base and J lost 4 bases. The CDR3 coding sequence is TGTGCCAGCAGCTTGCGACAGGGGTACAATGAGCAGTTCTTC. Its translation is CASSLRQGYNEQFF.

The rearrangement joins TRBV5-6 to TRBJ2-2; 12 nucleotides match TRBD2. The CDR3 sequence is 19 residues long. Trimming at V came to 3 bases and at J to 0 bases, leaving 9 bases not matched to a gene. Germline V gene lookup returns CDR1 SGHDT and CDR2 YYEEEE. CDR3 sequence (DNA): TGTGCCAGCAGCTACCCTTGGAGGACTAGCGGGACGAACACCGGGGAGCTGTTTTTT. The encoded protein is CASSYPWRTSGTNTGELFF.

The chain carries TRBV7-3 and TRBJ2-3; no reliable D call. The CDR3 totals 16 residues. V was shortened by 5 bases and J by 0 bases, with 15 bases between the two germline ends. CDR1 is SGHTA and CDR2 is FQGTGA in the germline V gene. The CDR3 reads CASSAGLGTSTDTQYF. As DNA, the CDR3 is TGTGCCAGCAGCGCCGGATTAGGTACTAGCACAGATACGCAGTATTTT.

The V and J genes are TRBV5-1 and TRBJ1-1; D ambiguous. The CDR3 has 15 amino acids. CDR1 SGHRS and CDR2 YFSETQ come from the germline V gene. V dropped 3 bases and J dropped 0 bases, with 12 bases sitting between them. The CDR3 DNA reads TGCGCCAGCAGCTCTACCACTGGGGTGAACACTGAAGCTTTCTTT. It specifies CASSSTTGVNTEAFF.

This clone was seen just once. The chain has TRBV30 and TRBJ1-2, with D hard to call. Germline loops: CDR1 GTSNPN, CDR2 SVGIG (reference sequence). CDR3 length equals 11 residues. The V end was cut by 4 bases, the J end by 6 bases, with 9 bases between. DNA of the CDR3: TGTGCCTGGACGGGGTTTCATGGCTACACCTTC. It translates to CAWTGFHGYTF.